The T cell receptor beta chain under discussion was sequenced for a study of sequential checkpoint blockade in melanoma. Background on the study: Patients were randomized 1:1 to nivolumab-then-ipilimumab or ipilimumab-then-nivolumab first-line. Each arm's sequence ended with maintenance nivolumab.

Described treatment: randomized to nivolumab then ipilimumab (arm A) or the reverse (arm B). No patient had prior DNA-damaging chemotherapy. From thawed PBMCs, live CD3+CD8+ cells negative for CD19 and CD56 were sorted. Germline lookup yields CDR1 SEHNR and CDR2 FQNEAQ (reference sequence). This CDR3 comprises 15 residues. With 3 bases removed from V and 0 bases from J, the gap between germline ends came to 11 bases. TCRdb's table, derived via immunoSEQ multiplex PCR, lists solely in-frame clones and lacks some. Among about 21,000 clones listed, more than 80% were seen once. V is TRBV7-9 and J is TRBJ1-1; unclear D gene. The starting material was CD8+ T cells sorted from blood (inferred from file names), obtained from a patient given nivolumab and ipilimumab in sequence. The TCR originated in a human donor with melanoma. Written as DNA, the CDR3 is TGTGCCAGCAGCTTCCCGCGGGGTATGAACACTGAAGCTTTCTTT. This codes for CASSFPRGMNTEAFF.